Listed here are 3 T cell receptor beta chains from one sample, sequenced in a study of control samples from healthy donors and cancer patients. The data were produced by immunoSEQ multiplex PCR, yet TCRdb's version contains in-frame clones alone and is incomplete. Among about 130,000 clones listed, over 80% were seen once. The sample taken for sequencing was blood. These receptors were obtained from a woman aged 45 to 65 in good health.

J is TRBJ2-3 and V is TRBV9, with 12 bases identical to TRBD2. The CDR3 is 20 residues long. Trimming cost V 4 bases and J 2 bases; bases outside gene matches: 17. Per the germline V gene, CDR1 is SGDLS and CDR2 is YYNGEE. CDR3 sequence reads: CASSPSASGGAGLHTDTQYF. CDR3 sequence (DNA): TGTGCCAGCAGCCCCTCCGCTAGCGGGGGGGCCGGGCTCCACACAGATACGCAGTATTTT.

The table lists this clone with a count of one. The chain uses TRBV5-1 and TRBJ2-1, with D possibly matching TRBD2 (5 bases). The CDR3 spans 13 residues. Germline CDR1 reads SGHRS; CDR2 reads YFSETQ. V gave up 4 bases and J gave up 2 bases, with 7 bases separating them. The DNA for the CDR3 is TGCGCCAGCAGCCCGACTACCTACAATGAGCAGTTCTTC. Translating gives CASSPTTYNEQFF.

The chain recombines TRBV5-4 with TRBJ2-5; no clear D. The CDR3 runs 17 residues. The V gene lost 4 bases and the J gene lost 4 bases, with 23 bases spanning the gap. The V gene's germline CDR1 is SGHNT and CDR2 YYREEE (reference sequence). The CDR3 DNA sequence: TGTGCCAGCAGCCCCTCCTCCGGGCGGACGTTCGGAGAGACCCAGTACTTC. Residues: CASSPSSGRTFGETQYF.